This T cell receptor beta chain was documented in a study of monozygotic twins with inflammatory bowel disease. Findings and caveats of the study: Support was absent for any single strong signal or clonotype linked to IBD. IBD patients share fewer clonotypes with other people than healthy twins do, especially with disease activity.

The team made cDNA by running eight separate reactions for each sample. Using TCRalpha and TCRbeta cDNA, the researchers carried out two nested PCRs that lasted roughly 16 and 10 cycles. TCRdb reprocessed the 5' RACE reads and keeps a single row for each CDR3 protein, giving no DNA. The listing contains around 400,000 distinct CDR3 sequences. The CDR3 runs to 14 residues. Germline lookup yields CDR1 DFQATT and CDR2 SNEGSKA (reference sequence). As to this clonotype: Its matching antigen is unknown.

J is TRBJ1-1 and V is TRBV20-1; there is no DNA to check the TCRdb D call of TRBD1. This clonotype was sampled from a human donor with ulcerative colitis or Crohn's disease, or a healthy co-twin of an affected twin (not recorded which). The sample consisted of blood. The CDR3 sequence is CSAGTGAGNTEAFF.